What follows are 22 T cell receptor beta chains derived from one specimen sequenced in a study of cytomegalovirus exposure and HLA in healthy donors. PCR primers comprised 60 Vbeta and 13 Jbeta primers. Method: immunoSEQ multiplex PCR; TCRdb's copy keeps in-frame clones and lacks some. The sample has 150,000 or so clones, about 72% seen once. Sequenced material: PBMCs. The receptor source for this set is a man between 45 and 60 years old in good health and CMV-seropositive.

V gene TRBV4-3 combines with J gene TRBJ1-2; D is unclear. The V end was cut by 0 bases, the J end by 8 bases, with 16 bases between. CDR1 is LGHNA, CDR2 YSLEER, per germline. The CDR3 contains 15 residues. In nucleotides, the CDR3 is TGCGCCAGCAGCCAAGATCACCTACGGGATAGAGGCTACACCTTC. The encoded protein is CASSQDHLRDRGYTF.

The rearrangement uses TRBV7-2 and TRBJ1-4; 8 nucleotides agree with TRBD1. Germline CDR1 reads SGHTA; CDR2 reads FQGNSA. Unmatched junction bases numbered 8, after V lost 4 bases and J lost 7 bases. CDR3 length: 15 amino acids. The CDR3 sequence: CASSSQPGQGEKLFF. The CDR3 DNA is TGTGCCAGCAGCTCCCAGCCTGGACAGGGTGAAAAACTGTTTTTT.

The chain carries TRBV5-1 and TRBJ2-1, with a weak D call TRBD2 (5 bases). Trimming removed 4 bases from V and 2 bases from J, with 16 bases in between. Germline V gene data show CDR1 as SGHRS and CDR2 as YFSETQ. The CDR3 is 16 amino acids. In DNA form, the CDR3 reads TGCGCCAGCAGCCTGCCAAGGGAGCCCCCCTACAATGAGCAGTTCTTC. Protein: CASSLPREPPYNEQFF.

V usage is TRBV27 and J usage is TRBJ1-1, with a tentative D call TRBD1 (6 bases). CDR3 size: 14 residues. With 3 bases removed from V and 4 bases from J, the gap between germline ends came to 12 bases. The germline V gene has CDR1 MNHEY and CDR2 SMNVEV (reference sequence). The DNA of the CDR3 is TGTGCCAGCAGTTTCGGGGGGCGCGGCACTGAAGCTTTCTTT. It translates to CASSFGGRGTEAFF.

The genes are TRBV7-8 and TRBJ1-3; a possible D gene is TRBD1 (6 bases). The CDR3 is 15 amino acids. V gave up 3 bases and J gave up 2 bases, with 11 bases separating them. Per germline, CDR1 SGHVS and CDR2 FQNEAQ. CDR3 protein: CASSFEGGTGNTIYF. In nucleotides, the CDR3 is TGTGCCAGCAGCTTTGAGGGGGGGACTGGAAACACCATATATTTT.

The chain carries TRBV28 and TRBJ2-2, with D possibly matching TRBD2 (5 bases). The CDR3 loop spans 15 amino acids. Trimming pared 2 bases from V and 0 bases from J, leaving 7 bases between. Germline V gene sequence: CDR1 MDHEN, CDR2 SYDVKM. CDR3 in DNA: TGTGCCAGCAGTTTAGGGAGACCGAACACCGGGGAGCTGTTTTTT. This translates into CASSLGRPNTGELFF.

This chain uses TRBV5-1 with TRBJ2-3, with 14 bases aligning to TRBD2. The J segment lost 2 bases and the V segment lost 4 bases, leaving 6 bases of the junction unmatched. This CDR3 has 17 amino acids. CDR1 is SGHRS and CDR2 is YFSETQ in the germline V gene. The CDR3 DNA is TGCGCCAGCAGCCGACTAGCGGGGGGGACAATCACAGATACGCAGTATTTT. Translating gives CASSRLAGGTITDTQYF.

This clone was observed a single time. The chain employs TRBV7-2 and TRBJ1-5; D is ambiguous. This CDR3 has 17 amino acids. CDR1 and CDR2 (germline): SGHTA, FQGNSA. V was pared by 1 base and J by 5 bases, with 18 bases between. CDR3 sequence: CASSLVPGWAQDQPQHF. The CDR3 DNA reads as TGTGCCAGCAGCTTAGTGCCAGGTTGGGCCCAGGATCAGCCCCAGCATTTT.

The chain has TRBV11-2 and TRBJ2-1; TRBD2 agrees at 9 bases. The ends lost 0 bases at V and 3 bases at J; junction bases unmatched: 6. The length of the CDR3 is 17 residues. The germline V gene has CDR1 SGHAT and CDR2 FQNNGV. This CDR3 is CASSLDSSGSLYNEQFF. CDR3 nucleotide sequence: TGTGCCAGCAGCTTAGATAGTAGCGGGAGCCTCTACAATGAGCAGTTCTTC.

The J gene is TRBJ2-1, the V gene TRBV7-2; a weak D match, TRBD1 (5 bases). Germline V gene lookup returns CDR1 SGHTA and CDR2 FQGNSA. Trimming removed 3 bases from V and 9 bases from J, with 12 bases in between. The CDR3 loop spans 13 amino acids. As DNA, the CDR3 is TGTGCCAGCAGCTTCTCGCAGGGCAGTGAGCAGTTCTTC. Its protein product is CASSFSQGSEQFF.

V usage is TRBV9 and J usage is TRBJ2-2; a possible D gene is TRBD1 (5 bases). Looked up from germline, CDR1 is SGDLS and CDR2 is YYNGEE. The CDR3 loop spans 14 amino acids. Trimming cost V 0 bases and J 6 bases, with 9 bases left between them. Written as DNA, the CDR3 is TGTGCCAGCAGCGTAGGGGCAGGGTCCGGGGAGCTGTTTTTT. It yields the protein CASSVGAGSGELFF.

The chain combines TRBV21-1 with TRBJ2-6; the table's D call, TRBD2, has no DNA check behind it. TRBV21-1 is classified as a pseudogene. This CDR3 comprises 16 residues. This chain's CDR3 is CASSALEGYGANVLTF. CDR3 nucleotide sequence: TGTGCCAGCAGCGCCTTGGAGGGGTATGGGGCCAACGTCCTGACTTTC.

The chain joins TRBV7-8 to TRBJ1-5, with TRBD1 matching over 7 bases. Losses at the gene ends were 1 base for V and 5 bases for J; bases not matched to a gene: 5. The CDR3 contains 15 residues. Germline V gene data show CDR1 as SGHVS and CDR2 as FQNEAQ. CDR3: CASSLGDSRYQPQHF. The DNA of the CDR3 is TGTGCCAGCAGCTTAGGGGACAGTCGCTATCAGCCCCAGCATTTT.

The chain joins TRBV7-9 to TRBJ2-3, with D possibly matching TRBD1 (6 bases). Germline V gene lookup returns CDR1 SEHNR and CDR2 FQNEAQ (reference sequence). Deletions cut 5 bases from V and 4 bases from J, with 16 bases between. The length of the CDR3 is 15 residues. The CDR3, as DNA: TGTGCCAGCAGCGTGCACAGGGCTCCCGCAGATACGCAGTATTTT. Its protein product is CASSVHRAPADTQYF. Looking up the rest from reference TRBV7-9 and TRBJ2-3 gives the full variable domain: DTGVSQNPRHKITKRGQNVTFRCDPISEHNRLYWYRQTLGQGPEFLTYFQNEAQLEKSRLLSDRFSAERPKGSFSTLEIQRTEQGDSAMYLCASSVHRAPADTQYFGPGTRLTVL.

V gene TRBV5-1 combines with J gene TRBJ1-1, with D possibly matching TRBD1 (6 bases). The CDR3 has 15 residues. Between the trimmed V and J ends, which lost 0 bases and 4 bases, there was a span of 13 bases. Per germline, CDR1 SGHRS and CDR2 YFSETQ. The CDR3: CASSLGPGATTEAFF. The CDR3 region has the DNA TGCGCCAGCAGCTTGGGGCCAGGGGCGACCACTGAAGCTTTCTTT.

The rearrangement uses TRBV5-1 and TRBJ2-7, with D possibly matching TRBD1 (5 bases). V lost 0 bases and J lost 3, with 13 bases in between. This CDR3 has 15 residues. Per the germline V gene, CDR1 is SGHRS and CDR2 is YFSETQ. The CDR3 reads CASSLDGHGSYEQYF. DNA of the CDR3: TGCGCCAGCAGCTTGGATGGACATGGAAGCTACGAGCAGTACTTC. The whole variable domain, remainder taken from reference TRBV5-1 and TRBJ2-7, is KAGVTQTPRYLIKTRGQQVTLSCSPISGHRSVSWYQQTPGQGLQFLFEYFSETQRNKGNFPGRFSGRQFSNSRSEMNVSTLELGDSALYLCASSLDGHGSYEQYFGPGTRLTVT.

The gene calls are TRBV30 and TRBJ1-2; 9 nucleotides agree with TRBD1. The V gene end was trimmed by 2 bases and the J gene end by 0 bases; junction bases not matched to a gene: 7. The V gene's germline CDR1 is GTSNPN and CDR2 SVGIG (reference sequence). The CDR3 length is 16 residues. CDR3 DNA sequence: TGTGCCTGGAGTTCGGGGACAGGGTCAGCTAACTATGGCTACACCTTC. It translates to CAWSSGTGSANYGYTF.

In this sample, this clone turned up once. V usage is TRBV15 and J usage is TRBJ2-7; 10 bases line up with TRBD1. The trim removed 5 bases at V and 6 bases at J, leaving 7 bases unmatched. The CDR3 length is 14 residues. Germline assignment: CDR1 LNHNV and CDR2 YYDKDF (reference sequence). The CDR3 nucleotides are TGTGCCACCAGCCCGGACAGGGGGGCCACCGAGCAGTACTTC. Its translation is CATSPDRGATEQYF.

V and J are TRBV5-1 and TRBJ2-2; 7 positions match TRBD2. The germline V gene encodes CDR1 SGHRS and CDR2 YFSETQ. The CDR3 runs 14 residues. The CDR3 DNA sequence: TGCGTCAGTTACCTGCAGGGAGGGACCGGGGAGCTGTTTTTT. This gives the protein CVSYLQGGTGELFF. The full variable domain, its missing parts supplied by reference TRBV5-1 and TRBJ2-2, is KAGVTQTPRYLIKTRGQQVTLSCSPISGHRSVSWYQQTPGQGLQFLFEYFSETQRNKGNFPGRFSGRQFSNSRSEMNVSTLELGDSALYLCVSYLQGGTGELFFGEGSRLTVL.

This rearrangement joins TRBV7-9 to TRBJ2-5; 7 bases are a match to TRBD1. V gave up 1 base and J gave up 5 bases; unmatched junction bases: 7. The V gene's germline CDR1 is SEHNR and CDR2 FQNEAQ (reference sequence). The CDR3 covers 15 residues. CDR3 residues: CASSLVKGAWETQYF. CDR3 nucleotides: TGTGCCAGCAGCTTAGTCAAGGGGGCTTGGGAGACCCAGTACTTC.

This clone has a count of ten or more. The CDR3 bases are TGTGCCAGCTCACAAACCCAGGGGAACACTGAAGCTTTCTTT. Translation gives CASSQTQGNTEAFF. The chain is built from TRBV18 and TRBJ1-1, with D perhaps matching TRBD1 (5 bases). Germline V gene sequence: CDR1 KGHSH, CDR2 LQKENI. V was cut by 4 bases and J by 1 base, with 10 bases left in between. The CDR3 contains 14 residues.

The V call is TRBV4-2, the J call TRBJ2-4; TRBD2 matches 8 bases. The CDR3 extends over 18 amino acids. The V gene end was trimmed by 2 bases and the J gene end by 0 bases; junction bases not matched to a gene: 9. Germline V lookup: CDR1 LGHNA, CDR2 YNFKEQ. CDR3 residues: CASSQKNSGVLAKNIQYF. CDR3 coding DNA: TGTGCCAGCAGCCAAAAGAATAGCGGGGTCCTAGCCAAAAACATTCAGTACTTC.